These T cell receptor beta chains were read from a single sample in a study of cytomegalovirus exposure and HLA in healthy donors. TCRdb's table, derived via immunoSEQ multiplex PCR, lists solely in-frame clones and lacks some. The table includes 100,000 to 150,000 clones, 74% detected once. Input material: PBMCs. These receptors came from a woman between 50 and 59 years old in good health and CMV-seropositive. Both conserved end residues are part of each CDR3. A D gene is named only where the DNA matches it firmly. Clone size is stated in some rows and not others, as once, few, many or a class when expanded.

TRBV2,TRBJ1-1,-,once,TGTGCCAGCAGGAGGGACATAAAGGAAGCTTTCTTT,CASRRDIKEAFF
TRBV15,TRBJ2-5,-,-,TGTGCCACCAGTCAACATGGACAGCCCCAAGAGACCCAGTACTTC,CATSQHGQPQETQYF
TRBV19,TRBJ1-2,-,few,TGTGCCAGTAGTATCTCCGGAGGCGGTTTCGATGGCTACACCTTC,CASSISGGGFDGYTF
TRBV28,TRBJ2-1,-,once,TGTGCCAGCATCGGGACTTTCAATGAGCAGTTCTTC,CASIGTFNEQFF
TRBV6-5,TRBJ2-7,TRBD1,-,TGTGCCAGCAGTTATGACAGGGATCGCTACGAGCAGTACTTC,CASSYDRDRYEQYF
TRBV9,TRBJ1-2,-,-,TGTGCCAGCAGCGGCCGGGTGAACTATGGCTACACCTTC,CASSGRVNYGYTF
TRBV9,TRBJ2-3,TRBD2,-,TGTGCCAGCAGCCCCGGCGGGGGGGGAGGCACAGATACGCAGTATTTT,CASSPGGGGGTDTQYF
TRBV7-9,TRBJ1-4,-,-,TGTGCCAGCAGCTCCGGACGGACAGCAACTAATGAAAAACTGTTTTTT,CASSSGRTATNEKLFF
TRBV5-6,TRBJ2-3,-,many,TGTGCCAGCAGCTTGGCGACTACACGGGTTACGCAGTATTTT,CASSLATTRVTQYF
TRBV7-9,TRBJ1-2,-,-,TGTGCCAGCAGCTTAGTCTCTGGCTACACCTTC,CASSLVSGYTF
TRBV4-1,TRBJ2-2,-,-,TGCGCCAGCAGCCATTATCCAGGGTACGACGGGGAGCTGTTTTTT,CASSHYPGYDGELFF
TRBV5-1,TRBJ2-1,TRBD2,-,TGCGCCAGCGAGATCGGGACTAGCGGGGGGGATGAGCAGTTCTTC,CASEIGTSGGDEQFF
TRBV7-7,TRBJ2-6,-,-,TGTGCCAGCAGCCCTGGAGCCTCTGGGGCCAACGTCCTGACTTTC,CASSPGASGANVLTF
TRBV28,TRBJ2-7,-,-,TGTGCCAGCAGGGACAGTTCGTCCTACGAGCAGTACTTC,CASRDSSSYEQYF
TRBV11-3,TRBJ2-1,TRBD2,-,TGTGCCAGCAGCTTAGGGGTGCAGGGCGGGCGGGAGGAGCAGTTCTTC,CASSLGVQGGREEQFF
TRBV29-1,TRBJ1-5,-,-,TGCAGCGTACCCAGGGGCAGGGCAAGCAATCAGCCCCAGCATTTT,CSVPRGRASNQPQHF
TRBV5-1,TRBJ2-5,-,-,TGCGCCAGCAGCTTACCAGGGGAGACCCAGTACTTC,CASSLPGETQYF
TRBV10-3,TRBJ2-5,TRBD2,-,TGTGCCTCCAAAGGGAGCGGGGGGGACCAAGAGACCCAGTACTTC,CASKGSGGDQETQYF
TRBV11-2,TRBJ1-2,-,-,TGTGCCAGCAGCCTAACAGGGCAGGGTAGAAACTATGGCTACACCTTC,CASSLTGQGRNYGYTF
TRBV2,TRBJ2-3,TRBD2,-,TGTGCCAGCAGGGACGCGAGCGGGGGGAGTACGCAGTATTTT,CASRDASGGSTQYF
TRBV29-1,TRBJ2-7,TRBD2,few,TGCAGCGTTGCCTATGGGACTAGCGGTGCCTACGAGCAGTACTTC,CSVAYGTSGAYEQYF
TRBV27,TRBJ2-5,TRBD2,medium-sized,TGTGCCAGCAGGACTAGCGGGTATCAAGAGACCCAGTACTTC,CASRTSGYQETQYF
TRBV11-3,TRBJ2-1,TRBD2,-,TGTGCCAGCAGCCTTCAGACTAGCGGGCGCTACAATGAGCAGTTCTTC,CASSLQTSGRYNEQFF
TRBV5-1,TRBJ2-1,TRBD2,-,TGCGCCAGCAGCTTAGGGACTATCTCCTACAATGAGCAGTTCTTC,CASSLGTISYNEQFF
TRBV5-8,TRBJ2-1,TRBD2,-,TGTGCCAGCAGCTCTGCCGGGACTAGCGGGGGGGCTGACAATGAGCAGTTCTTC,CASSSAGTSGGADNEQFF
TRBV19,TRBJ2-7,-,-,TGTGCCAGTAGCCCTTCGGGGGACAGGCAGTACTTC,CASSPSGDRQYF
TRBV9,TRBJ2-1,TRBD2,-,TGTGCCAGCACCACTAGCGGGGATTCCTACAATGAGCAGTTCTTC,CASTTSGDSYNEQFF
TRBV5-1,TRBJ1-4,-,-,TGCGCCAGCACGCGGGGGGAAAATGAAAAACTGTTTTTT,CASTRGENEKLFF
TRBV19,TRBJ1-5,-,once,TGTGCCAGTAGTATTAGAAGGGGTCATCAGCCCCAGCATTTT,CASSIRRGHQPQHF
TRBV5-6,TRBJ2-3,-,once,TGTGCCAGCAGCTTGGGCAGGGGGGCAGATACGCAGTATTTT,CASSLGRGADTQYF
TRBV6-5,TRBJ2-7,-,-,TGTGCCAGCAGTTACGATCCATCGGGGAGCTCCTACGAGCAGTACTTC,CASSYDPSGSSYEQYF
TRBV9,TRBJ2-3,TRBD2,-,TGTGCCAGCAGCGTAGTTCCGGGACTAGCCACAGATACGCAGTATTTT,CASSVVPGLATDTQYF
TRBV18,TRBJ2-2,TRBD1,-,TGTGCCAGCTCATGGGGACAGGGAATTGTGAACACCGGGGAGCTGTTTTTT,CASSWGQGIVNTGELFF
TRBV25-1,TRBJ1-6,TRBD1,-,TGTGCCAGCAGAGGACAGGGGGACAATTCACCCCTCCACTTT,CASRGQGDNSPLHF
TRBV5-1,TRBJ1-2,-,-,TGCGCCAGCAGCTTGGCTCAGGGAATCTATGGCTACACCTTC,CASSLAQGIYGYTF
TRBV19,TRBJ2-5,TRBD1,-,TGTGCCAGTAGTATAAGGGCAGGGGGCGCGGAGACCCAGTACTTC,CASSIRAGGAETQYF
TRBV7-9,TRBJ2-3,-,-,TGTGCCAGCAGCTTGATCGGGGATAGCACAGATACGCAGTATTTT,CASSLIGDSTDTQYF
TRBV5-1,TRBJ1-3,-,-,TGCGCCAGCAGCTTGGATGACAGGTCTGGAAACACCATATATTTT,CASSLDDRSGNTIYF
TRBV5-6,TRBJ1-5,-,-,TGTGCCAGCAGCTTGCGGAGGGGACGAATTAATCAGCCCCAGCATTTT,CASSLRRGRINQPQHF
TRBV11-2,TRBJ1-3,-,medium-sized,TGTGCCAGCAGCTTATCTGGGGACATCCCCCACTCTGGAAACACCATATATTTT,CASSLSGDIPHSGNTIYF
TRBV7-9,TRBJ2-7,-,-,TGTTCCAGCAGCTTAGGGAGGGGGGGGCCCTACGAGCAGTACTTC,CSSSLGRGGPYEQYF
TRBV6-5,TRBJ1-2,TRBD1,-,TGTGCCACCTCCCAGGGGGGCAGCCGAAACTATGGCTACACCTTC,CATSQGGSRNYGYTF
TRBV7-6,TRBJ2-5,-,-,TGTGCCAGCAGCCTTGGACAGAATCAAGAGACCCAGTACTTC,CASSLGQNQETQYF
TRBV15,TRBJ2-5,-,-,TGTGCCACCAGCGGTTCTAGCAGGCAAGAGACCCAGTACTTC,CATSGSSRQETQYF
TRBV6-5,TRBJ2-7,TRBD1,-,TGTGCCAGCAGTCCGACAGGGTTTACCTACGAGCAGTACTTC,CASSPTGFTYEQYF